This T cell receptor beta chain derives from a study of response to subunit inactivated influenza vaccine. Study results and limitations: Each seasonal flu vaccination may recruit only limited new T cells, authors suggested.

This clonotype appeared many times. The target antigen is unknown. TCRdb ran MiXCR on the RT-PCR reads and lists one entry per CDR3 protein. The sample has 550,000 to 600,000 distinct CDR3 sequences, about 10% seen once. The CDR3 is 14 amino acids. V lost 2 bases to trimming and J lost 4 bases; unmatched junction nucleotides: 5. The specimen comprised PBMCs from blood, sampled on the day of vaccination. The receptor was derived from a man aged 50 or older who received an inactivated influenza vaccine. The chain recombines TRBV12-3 or TRBV12-4 with TRBJ2-7, with 7 bases identical to TRBD1. The CDR3 coding sequence is TGTGCCAGCAGTTTAATACAGGGGAAGTACGAGCAGTACTTC. Translation gives CASSLIQGKYEQYF.